These 20 T cell receptor beta chains were sequenced from one sample in a study of shared clonotypes between healthy human individuals (dated by TCRdb to between 2020 and 2021). CD8 naive samples were obtained by positive selection for CCR7 among CD45RO-negative cells, yielding a CD45RA+CCR7+ population from which TemRA cells were excluded. The library was built by means of the immunoSEQ multiplex PCR assay. As stored in TCRdb, this immuneACCESS dataset retains in-frame rearrangements with V and J assigned. A fraction of the clones does not appear; measured against another copy, unresolved V genes explain less than half of the discrepancy, and the remainder lacks a known reason. The sample includes millions of clones, with approximately 94% observed a single time. In total, the top ten clones hold more than 0.95% of the sample. The source material was naive CD8+ T cells sorted from blood. In light of the paper, this sample's cell subset or site label describes: CD45RA+CCR7+. The source of these receptors is a man younger than 35 in good health.

This rearrangement joins TRBV7-9 to TRBJ2-1; D possibly corresponds to TRBD2 (6 bases). CDR1 and CDR2 from the germline V gene are SEHNR and FQNEAQ (reference sequence). The CDR3 sequence is 14 residues long. With 7 bases removed from V and 5 bases from J, the gap between germline ends came to 15 bases. The CDR3 protein is CASTDLGGHNEQFF. The CDR3 nucleotides read TGTGCCAGCACCGACCTCGGGGGTCACAATGAGCAGTTCTTC.

DNA for the CDR3: TGTGCCAGCAGCCCCTTCGGACTAGCGCAGGAGACCCAGTACTTC. Translated: CASSPFGLAQETQYF. This chain uses TRBV13 with TRBJ2-5; 9 bases match TRBD2. The CDR3 has 15 amino acids. The germline CDR1 and CDR2 sequences are PRHDT and FYEKMQ (reference sequence). The trim removed 5 bases at V and 5 bases at J, leaving 9 bases unmatched.

The chain is built from TRBV29-1 and TRBJ2-1; the D gene is possibly TRBD2 (6 bases). CDR1 and CDR2 (germline): SQVTM, ANQGSEA. The CDR3 sequence is 12 residues long. V shed 7 bases and J shed 3 bases, with 10 bases lying between them. The CDR3, as DNA: TGCAGCGACCAAGCGGGCTACAATGAGCAGTTCTTC. This sequence encodes CSDQAGYNEQFF.

V is TRBV5-6 and J is TRBJ2-7; D is possibly TRBD2 (6 bases). CDR3 length: 14 residues. V was pared by 3 bases and J by 6 bases, with 16 bases between. Germline V gene data show CDR1 as SGHDT and CDR2 as YYEEEE. The CDR3 sequence is CASSSGTSSLEQYF. The DNA of the CDR3 is TGTGCCAGCAGCTCCGGGACTTCCTCCCTCGAGCAGTACTTC.

The table lists this clone with a count of one. The V call is TRBV30, the J call TRBJ1-2, with 7 bases that match TRBD1. The CDR3 length is 14 residues. The germline gives CDR1 GTSNPN, CDR2 SVGIG (reference sequence). The trim removed 2 bases at V and 1 base at J, leaving 4 bases unmatched. CDR3 in amino acids: CAWSQDRDNYGYTF. CDR3 coding DNA: TGTGCCTGGAGTCAAGACAGGGATAACTATGGCTACACCTTC.

This rearrangement joins TRBV5-8 to TRBJ2-2; D perhaps matches TRBD1 (6 bases). V lost 5 bases and J 3 bases, leaving 14 bases between the germline ends. The CDR3 spans 15 residues. The germline gives CDR1 SGHTS, CDR2 YDEGEE. The CDR3 region is CASSYRELYTGELFF. As DNA, the CDR3 is TGTGCCAGCAGTTACAGGGAGTTGTACACCGGGGAGCTGTTTTTT. Full variable domain (remainder filled in from reference TRBV5-8 and TRBJ2-2): EAGVTQSPTHLIKTRGQQATLRCSPISGHTSVYWYQQALGLGLQFLLWYDEGEERNRGNFPPRFSGRQFPNYSSELNVNALELEDSALYLCASSYRELYTGELFFGEGSRLTVL.

The chain uses TRBV6-5 and TRBJ2-6; D remains ambiguous. The V end lost 5 bases, the J end lost 0 bases, and 8 bases lay between the germline ends. CDR3 length: 15 residues. From germline, CDR1 is MNHEY and CDR2 SVGAGI. CDR3 coding DNA: TGTGCCAGCAGTCCAGCCAGCTCTGGGGCCAACGTCCTGACTTTC. Its protein is CASSPASSGANVLTF.

In its sample, this clone was seen once. V is TRBV6-5 and J is TRBJ1-4, with TRBD1 as a possible D gene (5 bases). CDR1 MNHEY and CDR2 SVGAGI come from the germline V gene. The CDR3 length is 14 residues. V was cut by 7 bases and J by 8 bases, with 17 bases left in between. The CDR3 is CASKGRGIREKLFF. The CDR3 DNA follows: TGTGCCAGCAAGGGGAGGGGAATTCGGGAAAAACTGTTTTTT.

The CDR3: CASSDPAGTDTEAFF. The DNA of the CDR3 is TGTGCCAGCAGCGACCCTGCCGGGACGGACACTGAAGCTTTCTTT. This sequence joins TRBV9 and TRBJ1-1; tentative D call: TRBD1 (5 bases). Germline assignment: CDR1 SGDLS and CDR2 YYNGEE. CDR3 length: 15 residues. V was cut by 3 bases and J by 3 bases, with 15 bases left in between.

The chain is built from TRBV5-1 and TRBJ2-3; TRBD1 matches at 7 bases. The CDR3 loop spans 14 amino acids. V lost 5 bases to trimming and J lost 1 base; unmatched junction nucleotides: 4. From germline, CDR1 is SGHRS and CDR2 YFSETQ. The CDR3 coding sequence is TGCGCCAGCAGTTATGGGACAGGCACAGATACGCAGTATTTT. Protein: CASSYGTGTDTQYF. The variable domain in full, completed from reference TRBV5-1 and TRBJ2-3, reads KAGVTQTPRYLIKTRGQQVTLSCSPISGHRSVSWYQQTPGQGLQFLFEYFSETQRNKGNFPGRFSGRQFSNSRSEMNVSTLELGDSALYLCASSYGTGTDTQYFGPGTRLTVL.

The chain carries TRBV7-9 and TRBJ2-1; D uncertain. V lost 3 bases to trimming and J lost 5 bases, with 8 bases between them. The CDR3 runs 13 residues. CDR1 and CDR2 (germline): SEHNR, FQNEAQ (reference sequence). CDR3 loop: CASSFIPDNEQFF. CDR3 sequence (DNA): TGTGCCAGCAGCTTCATACCCGACAATGAGCAGTTCTTC. The whole variable domain, remainder taken from reference TRBV7-9 and TRBJ2-1, is DTGVSQNPRHKITKRGQNVTFRCDPISEHNRLYWYRQTLGQGPEFLTYFQNEAQLEKSRLLSDRFSAERPKGSFSTLEIQRTEQGDSAMYLCASSFIPDNEQFFGPGTRLTVL.

The genes are TRBV7-2 and TRBJ2-5; D unclear. The germline gives CDR1 SGHTA, CDR2 FQGNSA. CDR3 length: 15 amino acids. Trimming cost V 5 bases and J 5 bases, with 18 bases left between them. The chain's CDR3 is CASSLMTGAGETQYF. The CDR3 DNA reads as TGTGCCAGCAGCCTCATGACTGGCGCCGGGGAGACCCAGTACTTC.

Remarks on this clone: A junction end diverges from the germline sequence, so it may reflect a read error. The chain couples TRBV7-7 to TRBJ2-5; D possibly corresponds to TRBD1 (5 bases). The CDR3 consists of 14 residues. In germline, CDR1 is SSHAT, CDR2 FNYEAQ (reference sequence). In DNA form, the CDR3 reads TGTGCTAGCAGCTTAGAAGCGTCAGGGGAGACCCAGTACTTC. The encoded protein is CASSLEASGETQYF.

The gene calls are TRBV29-1 and TRBJ2-7; D may correspond to TRBD1 or TRBD2 (5 bases each). The CDR3 is 14 amino acids. Germline V gene lookup returns CDR1 SQVTM and CDR2 ANQGSEA. Trimming took off 4 bases at V and 3 bases at J, with 16 bases between the two ends. CDR3 bases: TGCAGCGTTGTACTGCCGGGACGGAGCTACGAGCAGTACTTC. Amino acids: CSVVLPGRSYEQYF.

The rearrangement uses TRBV9 and TRBJ1-2, with 10 bases lining up with TRBD1. The length of the CDR3 is 17 residues. With V trimmed by 3 bases and J by 6 bases, 14 bases remained unmatched. CDR1 and CDR2 from the germline V gene are SGDLS and YYNGEE. The chain's CDR3 is CASSEGDRGRRWDGYTF. The CDR3, as DNA: TGTGCCAGCAGCGAGGGTGACAGGGGGCGCCGATGGGATGGCTACACCTTC.

Concerning this clone itself: Other DNA sequences of this sample code for an identical CDR3. The chain carries TRBV19 and TRBJ1-2; 7 bases match TRBD1. V shed 3 bases and J 4 bases; nucleotides not matched to a gene: 2. The germline V gene encodes CDR1 LNHDA and CDR2 SQIVND (reference sequence). The CDR3 sequence is 13 residues long. The CDR3 DNA sequence: TGTGCCAGTAGTATTGCAGGGGGCTATGGCTACACCTTC. Translation: CASSIAGGYGYTF.

V gene TRBV6-1 combines with J gene TRBJ1-4, with D unclear. The CDR3 length is 16 residues. V was clipped by 1 base and J by 7 bases, with 16 bases between them. Looked up from germline, CDR1 is MNHNS and CDR2 is SASEGT. The CDR3 here is CASSEELIIGGEKLFF. The CDR3 DNA follows: TGTGCCAGCAGTGAAGAGCTAATAATCGGCGGTGAAAAACTGTTTTTT.

The chain carries TRBV7-6 and TRBJ2-1; tentatively, D is TRBD1 or TRBD2 (5 bases each). V dropped 4 bases and J dropped 0 bases, with 10 bases sitting between them. The germline CDR1 and CDR2 sequences are SGHVS and FNYEAQ. The CDR3 is made up of 15 amino acids. The CDR3 region is CASSSGTSSYNEQFF. The CDR3 nucleotides are TGTGCCAGCAGCTCCGGGACGAGCTCCTACAATGAGCAGTTCTTC.

Note on this clone: The same CDR3 can be traced to other DNA sequences in this sample. This chain links TRBV6-5 with TRBJ2-7, with 10 bases aligning to TRBD1. The CDR3 sequence is 16 residues long. Germline V gene sequence: CDR1 MNHEY, CDR2 SVGAGI. The ends lost 0 bases at V and 4 bases at J; junction bases unmatched: 6. CDR3 coding DNA: TGTGCCAGCAGTTACTCGGTGGGACAGGGGCTTTACGAGCAGTACTTC. It is translated as CASSYSVGQGLYEQYF.

This chain joins TRBV13 and TRBJ2-5; 9 bases are shared with TRBD1. Losses at the gene ends were 5 bases for V and 1 base for J; bases not matched to a gene: 5. Germline V gene data show CDR1 as PRHDT and CDR2 as FYEKMQ (reference sequence). There are 15 residues in the CDR3. As DNA, the CDR3 is TGTGCCAGCAGCCTTTTACAGGGGGCCCAAGAGACCCAGTACTTC. This gives the protein CASSLLQGAQETQYF.